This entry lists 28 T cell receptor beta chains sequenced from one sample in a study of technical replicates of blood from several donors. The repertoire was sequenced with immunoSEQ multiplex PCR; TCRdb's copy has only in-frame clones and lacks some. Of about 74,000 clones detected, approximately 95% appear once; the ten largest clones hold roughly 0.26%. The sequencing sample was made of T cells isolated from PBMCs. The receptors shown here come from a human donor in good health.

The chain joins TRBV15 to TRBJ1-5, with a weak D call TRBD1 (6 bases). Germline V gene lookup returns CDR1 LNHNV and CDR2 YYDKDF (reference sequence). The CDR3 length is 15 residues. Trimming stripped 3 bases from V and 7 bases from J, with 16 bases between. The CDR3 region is CATSRDRTGRQPQHF. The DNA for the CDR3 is TGTGCCACCAGCAGGGATCGCACAGGGCGACAGCCCCAGCATTTT.

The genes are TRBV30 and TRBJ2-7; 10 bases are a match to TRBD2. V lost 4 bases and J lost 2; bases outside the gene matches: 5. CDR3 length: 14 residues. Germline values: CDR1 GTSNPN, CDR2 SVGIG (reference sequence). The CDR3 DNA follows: TGTGCCTGGAAAGGCCTAGCGGGGGCCTACGAGCAGTACTTC. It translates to CAWKGLAGAYEQYF.

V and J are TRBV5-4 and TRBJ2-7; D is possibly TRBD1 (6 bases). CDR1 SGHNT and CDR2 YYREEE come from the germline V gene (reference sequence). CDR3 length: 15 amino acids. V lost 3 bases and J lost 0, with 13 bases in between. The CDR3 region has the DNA TGTGCCAGCAGCTATACAGGGCAGAACTCCTACGAGCAGTACTTC. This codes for CASSYTGQNSYEQYF. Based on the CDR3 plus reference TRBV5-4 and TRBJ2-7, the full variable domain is ETGVTQSPTHLIKTRGQQVTLRCSSQSGHNTVSWYQQALGQGPQFIFQYYREEENGRGNFPPRFSGLQFPNYSSELNVNALELDDSALYLCASSYTGQNSYEQYFGPGTRLTVT.

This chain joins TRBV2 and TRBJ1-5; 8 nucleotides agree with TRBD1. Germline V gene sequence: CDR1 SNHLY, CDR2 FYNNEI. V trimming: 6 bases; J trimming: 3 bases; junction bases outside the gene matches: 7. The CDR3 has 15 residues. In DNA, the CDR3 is TGTGCCAGCAGAAAGGGACAGGCTGACAATCAGCCCCAGCATTTT. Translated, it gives CASRKGQADNQPQHF.

CDR3 sequence: CASSVTELGHRTEAFF. Written as DNA, the CDR3 is TGCGCCAGCAGTGTGACAGAGCTGGGCCATAGAACTGAAGCTTTCTTT. This chain uses TRBV10-2 with TRBJ1-1; TRBD1 might be the D (5 bases). The V end lost 4 bases, the J end lost 5 bases, and 20 bases lay between the germline ends. The CDR3 loop spans 16 amino acids. Germline CDR1 reads WSHSY; CDR2 reads SAAADI.

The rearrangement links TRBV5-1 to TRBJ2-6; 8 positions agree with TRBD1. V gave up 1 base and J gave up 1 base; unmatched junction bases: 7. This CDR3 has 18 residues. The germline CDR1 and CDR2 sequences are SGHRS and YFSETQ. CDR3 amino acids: CASSLLVQGASGANVLTF. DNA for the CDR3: TGCGCCAGCAGCTTGCTCGTTCAGGGGGCATCTGGGGCCAACGTCCTGACTTTC.

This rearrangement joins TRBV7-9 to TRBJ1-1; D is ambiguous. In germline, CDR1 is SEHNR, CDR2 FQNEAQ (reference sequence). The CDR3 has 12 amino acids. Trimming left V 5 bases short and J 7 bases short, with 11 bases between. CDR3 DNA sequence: TGTGCCAGCAGCCCAAACAGCTTTGAAGCTTTCTTT. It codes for CASSPNSFEAFF.

CDR3 DNA sequence: TGTGCCACCTCCTGGGGACAGGGGGGCCTATACTATGGCTACACCTTC. Its translation is CATSWGQGGLYYGYTF. The chain uses TRBV19 and TRBJ1-2; 11 nucleotides align to TRBD1. Germline CDR1 reads LNHDA; CDR2 reads SQIVND (reference sequence). This CDR3 spans 16 amino acids. Germline trimming cut 10 bases from V and 3 bases from J; bases unmatched to any gene: 13.

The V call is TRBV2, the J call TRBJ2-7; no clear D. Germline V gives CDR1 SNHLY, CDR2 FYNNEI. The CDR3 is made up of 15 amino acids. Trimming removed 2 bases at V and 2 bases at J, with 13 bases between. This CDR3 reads CASSELGFTTYEQYF. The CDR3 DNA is TGTGCCAGCAGTGAACTCGGTTTCACGACCTACGAGCAGTACTTC.

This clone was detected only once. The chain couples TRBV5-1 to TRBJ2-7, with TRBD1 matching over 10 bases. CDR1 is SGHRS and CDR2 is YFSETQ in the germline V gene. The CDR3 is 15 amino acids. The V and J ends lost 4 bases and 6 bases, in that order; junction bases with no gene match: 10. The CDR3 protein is CASSRTTGGPLEQYF. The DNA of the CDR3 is TGCGCCAGCAGCCGTACGACAGGGGGCCCGCTCGAGCAGTACTTC.

The CDR3 nucleotides are TGTGCCAGCAGTCCGTCGACAGGGAATGGCTACGAGCAGTACTTC. Encoded protein: CASSPSTGNGYEQYF. V and J are TRBV6-5 and TRBJ2-7; 7 positions agree with TRBD1. Germline V gene data show CDR1 as MNHEY and CDR2 as SVGAGI. The CDR3 extends over 15 amino acids. V trimming: 5 bases; J trimming: 3 bases; junction bases outside the gene matches: 10.

The CDR3 reads CASSIVLGSAGEQYF. In DNA, the CDR3 is TGTGCCAGTAGTATAGTTCTGGGATCGGCGGGCGAGCAGTACTTC. The chain joins TRBV19 to TRBJ2-7, with D tentatively TRBD2 (5 bases). With 1 base removed from V and 6 bases from J, the gap between germline ends came to 16 bases. The germline gives CDR1 LNHDA, CDR2 SQIVND (reference sequence). The CDR3 length is 15 residues.

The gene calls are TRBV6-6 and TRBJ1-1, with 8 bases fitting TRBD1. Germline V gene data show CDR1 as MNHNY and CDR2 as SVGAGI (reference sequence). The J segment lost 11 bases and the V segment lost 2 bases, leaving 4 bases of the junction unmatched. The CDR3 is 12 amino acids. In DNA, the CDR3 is TGTGCCAGCAGTTACGGACAGGGTCACGCTTTCTTT. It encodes CASSYGQGHAFF.

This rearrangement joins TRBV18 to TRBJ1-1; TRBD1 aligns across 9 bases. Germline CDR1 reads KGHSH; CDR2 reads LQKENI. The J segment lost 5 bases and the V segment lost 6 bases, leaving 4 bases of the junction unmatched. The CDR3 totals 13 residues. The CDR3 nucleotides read TGTGCCAGCTCTGGGACAGGGAGAACTGAAGCTTTCTTT. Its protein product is CASSGTGRTEAFF.

CDR3 DNA: TGTGCCAGCAGCGGCCGATACCCCGGGACAGAGAACTATGGCTACACCTTC. This encodes CASSGRYPGTENYGYTF. This chain links TRBV21-1 with TRBJ1-2; TRBD1, as called in the table, went unchecked against the DNA. TRBV21-1 is an annotated pseudogene. This CDR3 comprises 17 residues.

The CDR3 loop is CASSQVVQGAPNSPLHF. The CDR3 nucleotides are TGCGCCAGCAGCCAGGTAGTACAGGGGGCGCCTAATTCACCCCTCCACTTT. V gene TRBV4-1 combines with J gene TRBJ1-6; 9 positions agree with TRBD1. The CDR3 covers 17 residues. With 3 bases clipped from V and 6 bases from J, the junction kept 9 bases outside the gene matches. Germline V gives CDR1 MGHRA, CDR2 YSYEKL.

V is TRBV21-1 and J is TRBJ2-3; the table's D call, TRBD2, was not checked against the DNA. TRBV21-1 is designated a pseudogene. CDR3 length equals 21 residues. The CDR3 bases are TGTGCCAGCAGCAAACAAAGGCAAGCCCTACCATTCAAGACTAGCACAGATACGCAGTATTTT. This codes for CASSKQRQALPFKTSTDTQYF.

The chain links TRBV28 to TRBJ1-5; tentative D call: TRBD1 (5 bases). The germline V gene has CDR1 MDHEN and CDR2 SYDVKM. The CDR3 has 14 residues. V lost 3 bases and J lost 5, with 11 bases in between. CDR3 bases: TGTGCCAGCAGTTTTCGACAGCCGGATCAGCCCCAGCATTTT. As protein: CASSFRQPDQPQHF. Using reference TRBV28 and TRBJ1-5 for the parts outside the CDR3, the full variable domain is DVKVTQSSRYLVKRTGEKVFLECVQDMDHENMFWYRQDPGLGLRLIYFSYDVKMKEKGDIPEGYSVSREKKERFSLILESASTNQTSMYLCASSFRQPDQPQHFGDGTRLSIL.

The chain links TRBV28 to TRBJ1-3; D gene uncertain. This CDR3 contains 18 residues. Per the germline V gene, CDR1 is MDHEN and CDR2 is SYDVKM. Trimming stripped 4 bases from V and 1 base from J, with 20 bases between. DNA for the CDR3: TGTGCCAGCAGTTACAAATCATTCATTCTCTCTTCTGGAAACACCATATATTTT. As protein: CASSYKSFILSSGNTIYF.

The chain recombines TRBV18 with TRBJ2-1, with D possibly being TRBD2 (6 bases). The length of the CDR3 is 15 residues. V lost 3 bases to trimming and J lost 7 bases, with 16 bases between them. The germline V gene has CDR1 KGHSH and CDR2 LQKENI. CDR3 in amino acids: CASSPFTGEENEQFF. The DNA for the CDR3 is TGTGCCAGCTCACCCTTTACGGGAGAGGAGAATGAGCAGTTCTTC.

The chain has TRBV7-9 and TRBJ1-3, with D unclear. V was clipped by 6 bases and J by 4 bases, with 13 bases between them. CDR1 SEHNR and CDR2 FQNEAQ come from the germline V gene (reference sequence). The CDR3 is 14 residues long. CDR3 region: CASRGAAEGNTIYF. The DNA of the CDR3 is TGTGCCAGCAGAGGCGCCGCGGAGGGAAACACCATATATTTT. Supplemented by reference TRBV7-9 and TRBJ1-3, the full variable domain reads DTGVSQNPRHKITKRGQNVTFRCDPISEHNRLYWYRQTLGQGPEFLTYFQNEAQLEKSRLLSDRFSAERPKGSFSTLEIQRTEQGDSAMYLCASRGAAEGNTIYFGEGSWLTVV.

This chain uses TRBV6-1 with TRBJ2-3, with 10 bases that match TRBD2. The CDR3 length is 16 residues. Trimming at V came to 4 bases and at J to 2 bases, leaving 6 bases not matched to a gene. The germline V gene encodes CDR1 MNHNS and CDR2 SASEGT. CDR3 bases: TGTGCCAGCAGTGGCGAAGCGGGAGGGTACACAGATACGCAGTATTTT. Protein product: CASSGEAGGYTDTQYF.

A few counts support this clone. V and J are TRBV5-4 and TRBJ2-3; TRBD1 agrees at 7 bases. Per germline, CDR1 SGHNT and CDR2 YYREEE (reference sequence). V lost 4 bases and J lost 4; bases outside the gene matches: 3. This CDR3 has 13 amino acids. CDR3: CASSLQGADTQYF. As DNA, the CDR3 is TGTGCCAGCAGCCTCCAGGGGGCAGATACGCAGTATTTT.

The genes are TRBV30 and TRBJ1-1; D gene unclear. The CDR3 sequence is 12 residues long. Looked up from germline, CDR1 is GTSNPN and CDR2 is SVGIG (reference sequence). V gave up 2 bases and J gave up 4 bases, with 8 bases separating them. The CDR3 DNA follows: TGTGCCTGGAGTCTATGGAGCACTGAAGCTTTCTTT. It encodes CAWSLWSTEAFF.

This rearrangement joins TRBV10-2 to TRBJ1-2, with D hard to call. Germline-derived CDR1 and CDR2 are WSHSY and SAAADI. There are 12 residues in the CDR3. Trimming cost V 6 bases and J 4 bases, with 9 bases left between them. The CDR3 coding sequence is TGCGCCAGCAGAGACCGGAGCTATGGCTACACCTTC. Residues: CASRDRSYGYTF.

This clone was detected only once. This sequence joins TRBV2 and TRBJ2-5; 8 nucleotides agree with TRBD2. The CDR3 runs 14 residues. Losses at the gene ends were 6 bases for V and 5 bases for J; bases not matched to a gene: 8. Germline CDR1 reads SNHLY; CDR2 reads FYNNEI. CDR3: CASRPMPGGETQYF. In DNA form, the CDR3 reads TGTGCCAGCAGACCCATGCCGGGAGGGGAGACCCAGTACTTC.

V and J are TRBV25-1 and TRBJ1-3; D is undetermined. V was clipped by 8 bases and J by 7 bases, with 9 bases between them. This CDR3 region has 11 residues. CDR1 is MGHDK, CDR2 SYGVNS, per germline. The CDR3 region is CASSGWNTIYF. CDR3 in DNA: TGTGCCAGCTCGGGATGGAACACCATATATTTT.

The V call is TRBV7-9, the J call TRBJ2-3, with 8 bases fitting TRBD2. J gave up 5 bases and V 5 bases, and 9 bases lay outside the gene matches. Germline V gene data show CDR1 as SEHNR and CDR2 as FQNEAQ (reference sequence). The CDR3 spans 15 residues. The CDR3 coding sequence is TGTGCCAGCAGCCCAAGCGGGAGAATGGTAGATACGCAGTATTTT. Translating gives CASSPSGRMVDTQYF.